Listed here are 2 T cell receptor beta chains from one sample, sequenced in a study of PD-1 blockade in mismatch repair-deficient tumors. Profiling relied on immunoSEQ multiplex PCR, and the TCRdb table lists in-frame clones only, not all of them. This table holds some 130,000 clones, about 88% found once. The specimen comprised peripheral blood, sampled approximately 70 weeks after starting pembrolizumab. The receptors shown here come from an adult with mismatch repair-deficient cancer.

The rearrangement joins TRBV5-1 to TRBJ2-7, with D hard to call. Trimming left V 2 bases short and J 1 base short, with 7 bases between. Per germline, CDR1 SGHRS and CDR2 YFSETQ. This CDR3 is built from 13 residues. The CDR3 DNA is TGCGCCAGCAGCTTTGGTCAGTCCTACGAGCAGTACTTC. It codes for CASSFGQSYEQYF.

The V gene is TRBV6-5, the J gene TRBJ1-5; D is undetermined. The CDR3 extends over 14 amino acids. V was cut by 4 bases and J by 5 bases, with 12 bases left in between. Germline assignment: CDR1 MNHEY and CDR2 SVGAGI. CDR3 sequence (DNA): TGTGCCAGCAGTTTCCGGGCCTTATATCAGCCCCAGCATTTT. It specifies CASSFRALYQPQHF.